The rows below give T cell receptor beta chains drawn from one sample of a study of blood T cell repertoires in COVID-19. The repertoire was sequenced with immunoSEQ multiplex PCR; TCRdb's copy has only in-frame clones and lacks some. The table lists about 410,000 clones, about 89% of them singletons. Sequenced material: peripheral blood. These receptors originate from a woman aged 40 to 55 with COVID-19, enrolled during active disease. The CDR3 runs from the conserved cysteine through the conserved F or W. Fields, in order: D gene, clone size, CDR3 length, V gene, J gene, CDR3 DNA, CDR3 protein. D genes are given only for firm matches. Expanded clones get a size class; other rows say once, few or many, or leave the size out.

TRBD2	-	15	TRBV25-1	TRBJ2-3	TGTGCCAGCAGTGAAAGTAGCGGGAGACGAAATACGCAGTATTTT	CASSESSGRRNTQYF
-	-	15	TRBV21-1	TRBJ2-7	TGTGCCAGCAGCAAAGAAGGGACAGGGGGGTACGAGCAGTACTTC	CASSKEGTGGYEQYF
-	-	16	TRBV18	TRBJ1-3	TGTGCCAGCTCATCGGCCGTAGGGGCGGCGGGAAACACCATATATTTT	CASSSAVGAAGNTIYF
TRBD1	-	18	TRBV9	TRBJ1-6	TGTGCCAGCAGCGTAAGAGTCGGTGTGGGACAGGGGAATTCACCCCTCCACTTT	CASSVRVGVGQGNSPLHF
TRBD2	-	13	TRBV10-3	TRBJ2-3	TGTGCCACTAGCGGGAGGAGCACAGATACGCAGTATTTT	CATSGRSTDTQYF
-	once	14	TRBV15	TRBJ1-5	TGTGCCACCAGCCCACAGAATAGCAATCAGCCCCAGCATTTT	CATSPQNSNQPQHF
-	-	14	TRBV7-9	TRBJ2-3	TGTGCCAGCAGCCTTTCGGGGGTAACAGATACGCAGTATTTT	CASSLSGVTDTQYF
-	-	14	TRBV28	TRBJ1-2	TGTGCCAGCAGCCCACGGAGAAGCCGAGATGGCTACACCTTC	CASSPRRSRDGYTF
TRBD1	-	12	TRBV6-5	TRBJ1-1	TGTGCCAGGCCGGGACAGGGCAAGGAAGCTTTCTTT	CARPGQGKEAFF
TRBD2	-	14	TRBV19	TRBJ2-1	TGTGCCAGTAGTGAACTAGCGTCCTACAATGAGCAGTTCTTC	CASSELASYNEQFF
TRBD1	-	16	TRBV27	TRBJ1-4	TGTGCCAGCAGTGGAAAGGGGGCAGCAACTAATGAAAAACTGTTTTTT	CASSGKGAATNEKLFF
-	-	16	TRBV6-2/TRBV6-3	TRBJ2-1	TGTGCCAGCAGTTTCACCGGATGGAGCTCCTACAATGAGCAGTTCTTC	CASSFTGWSSYNEQFF
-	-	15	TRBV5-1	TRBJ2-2	TGCGCCAGCAGCTTGCAGAGGCCAAACACCGGGGAGCTGTTTTTT	CASSLQRPNTGELFF
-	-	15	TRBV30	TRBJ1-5	TGTGCCTGGAGTGCGACACCCTGGGGCAATCAGCCCCAGCATTTT	CAWSATPWGNQPQHF
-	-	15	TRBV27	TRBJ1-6	TGTGCCAGCAGTTTCGAGACAGCGGGGAATTCACCCCTCCACTTT	CASSFETAGNSPLHF
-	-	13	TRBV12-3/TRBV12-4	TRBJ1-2	TGTGCCAGCATTAGAAGACGGGGAGATGGCTACACCTTC	CASIRRRGDGYTF
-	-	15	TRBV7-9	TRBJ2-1	TGTGCCAGCAGCCCCGGGACAAAAGTCTACAATGAGCAGTTCTTC	CASSPGTKVYNEQFF
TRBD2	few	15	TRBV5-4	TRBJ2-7	TGTGCCAGCAGCTTGGCGTCTAGCGGGAGACGCGAGCAGTACTTC	CASSLASSGRREQYF
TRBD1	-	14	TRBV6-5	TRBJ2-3	TGTGCCAGCAGGATGGGACAGGGTCGAAATACGCAGTATTTT	CASRMGQGRNTQYF
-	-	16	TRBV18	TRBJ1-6	TGTGCCAGCTCACATGATTGGACGGGATATAATTCACCCCTCCACTTT	CASSHDWTGYNSPLHF
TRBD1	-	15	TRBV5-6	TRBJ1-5	TGTGCCAGCAGCTTCCTGGACAGGGATGATCAGCCCCAGCATTTT	CASSFLDRDDQPQHF
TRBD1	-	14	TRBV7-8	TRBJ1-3	TGTGCCAGCGGAGGGGGCCAGAGCGGAAACACCATATATTTT	CASGGGQSGNTIYF
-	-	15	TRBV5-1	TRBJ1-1	TGCGCCAGCACCAAGGAAGGGAGAATGAACACTGAAGCTTTCTTT	CASTKEGRMNTEAFF
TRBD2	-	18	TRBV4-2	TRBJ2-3	TGTGCCAGCAGCCAAGATAGGGGACTAGCGGGGGGGTTAGATACGCAGTATTTT	CASSQDRGLAGGLDTQYF
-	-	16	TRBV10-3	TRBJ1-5	TGTGCCATCAGGCGCCTCCAGGGCCCAATGGATCAGCCCCAGCATTTT	CAIRRLQGPMDQPQHF
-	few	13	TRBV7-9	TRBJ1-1	TGTGCCAGCAGCTTAGCGATAACACCTTCAGCTTTCTTT	CASSLAITPSAFF
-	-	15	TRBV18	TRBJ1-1	TGTGCCAGCTCACCACTGGGGCTAGGGAACACTGAAGCTTTCTTT	CASSPLGLGNTEAFF
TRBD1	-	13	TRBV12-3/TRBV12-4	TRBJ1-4	TGTGCCAGCAGCTGGACAGGGAGTGAAAAACTGTTTTTT	CASSWTGSEKLFF
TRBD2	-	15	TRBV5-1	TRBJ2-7	TGCGCCAGCAGCTTGGGAACTAGCGTCTCCTACGAGCAGTACTTC	CASSLGTSVSYEQYF
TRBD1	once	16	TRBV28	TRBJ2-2	TGTGCCAGCACCAAAGGGGGACAGGGGGCCGCCGGGGAGCTGTTTTTT	CASTKGGQGAAGELFF
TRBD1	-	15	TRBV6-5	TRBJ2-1	TGTGCCAGCAGTATTGACAGGGTTGCCCTTTGGGAGCAGTTCTTC	CASSIDRVALWEQFF
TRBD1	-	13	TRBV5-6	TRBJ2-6	TGTGCCAGCAGAGGACAGGGAACCAACGTCCTGACTTTC	CASRGQGTNVLTF